This T cell receptor beta chain was identified during a study of tumor-infiltrating lymphocytes in oesophageal squamous cell carcinoma. This clonotype was seen at least ten times. TCRdb redid the calling of the PCR reads with MiXCR, one entry per CDR3 protein. The table has 3,500 to 4,500 distinct CDR3 sequences, 14% to 15% seen once. Per the germline V gene, CDR1 is WSHSY and CDR2 is SAAADI. The CDR3 length is 17 residues. V shed 8 bases and J shed 1 base, with 20 bases lying between them. V gene TRBV10-2 combines with J gene TRBJ2-2; D is undetermined. The sequence was collected from a male donor with esophageal squamous cell carcinoma. Sequencing used esophageal tumor tissue. The CDR3 here is CASDNRADPVNTGELFF. The CDR3 DNA follows: TGCGCCAGCGACAACCGGGCCGACCCCGTGAACACCGGGGAGCTGTTTTTT.